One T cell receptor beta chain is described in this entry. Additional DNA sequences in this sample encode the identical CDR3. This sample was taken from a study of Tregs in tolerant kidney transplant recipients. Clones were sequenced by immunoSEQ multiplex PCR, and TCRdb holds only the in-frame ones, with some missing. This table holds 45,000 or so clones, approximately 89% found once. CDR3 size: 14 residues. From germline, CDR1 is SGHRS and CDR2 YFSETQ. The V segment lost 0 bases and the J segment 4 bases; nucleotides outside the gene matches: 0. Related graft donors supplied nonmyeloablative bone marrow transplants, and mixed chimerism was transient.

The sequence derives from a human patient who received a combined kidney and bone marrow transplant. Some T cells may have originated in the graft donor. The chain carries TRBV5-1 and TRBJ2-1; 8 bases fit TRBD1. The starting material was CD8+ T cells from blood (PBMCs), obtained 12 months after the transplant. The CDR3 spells CASSLGQGYNEQFF. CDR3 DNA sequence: TGCGCCAGCAGCTTGGGACAGGGGTACAATGAGCAGTTCTTC.